This TCR beta chain emerged from a study of blood T cells in healthy people across ages. Together with a sample-barcoded 5' primer, a J-beta primer mix was included in a second PCR lasting roughly 6 to 12 cycles. TCRdb redid the calling of the 5' RACE reads with MiXCR, one entry per CDR3 protein. The sample holds some 1 million distinct CDR3 sequences, over 35% seen once. J gave up 8 bases and V 4 bases, and 13 bases lay outside the gene matches. This CDR3 spans 15 amino acids. Germline CDR1 DFQATT, CDR2 SNEGSKA (reference sequence). This receptor was obtained from a woman aged 60-75 years in good health. The chain joins TRBV20-1 to TRBJ1-4; 7 bases map to TRBD1. Sequencing was done on a sample of blood. DNA for the CDR3: TGCAGTGCTATTCTCCAGACAGGGTCGGGCGAAAAACTGTTTTTT. The encoded protein is CSAILQTGSGEKLFF.